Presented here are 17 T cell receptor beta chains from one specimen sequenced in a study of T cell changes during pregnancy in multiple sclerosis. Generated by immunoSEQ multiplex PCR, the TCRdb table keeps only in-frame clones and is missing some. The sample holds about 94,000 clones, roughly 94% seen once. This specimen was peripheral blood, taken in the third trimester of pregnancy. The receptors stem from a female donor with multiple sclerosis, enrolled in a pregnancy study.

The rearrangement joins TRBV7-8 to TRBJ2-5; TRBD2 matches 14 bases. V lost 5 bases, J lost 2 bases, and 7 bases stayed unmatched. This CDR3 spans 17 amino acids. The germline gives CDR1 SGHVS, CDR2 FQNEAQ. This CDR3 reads CASSPRLAGGRQETQYF. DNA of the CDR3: TGTGCCAGCAGCCCCCGACTAGCGGGAGGGAGGCAAGAGACCCAGTACTTC.

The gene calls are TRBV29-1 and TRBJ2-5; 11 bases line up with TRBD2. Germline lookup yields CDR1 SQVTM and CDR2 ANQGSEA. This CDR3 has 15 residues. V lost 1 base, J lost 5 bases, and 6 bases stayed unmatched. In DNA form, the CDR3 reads TGCAGCGTTGAAGGGGGGACTAGCGGTTGGGAGACCCAGTACTTC. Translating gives CSVEGGTSGWETQYF.

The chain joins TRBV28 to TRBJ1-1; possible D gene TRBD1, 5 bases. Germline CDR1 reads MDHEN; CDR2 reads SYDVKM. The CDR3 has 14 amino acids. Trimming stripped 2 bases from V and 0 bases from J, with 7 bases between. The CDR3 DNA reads TGTGCCAGCAGTTTAAGCAGGGTGAACACTGAAGCTTTCTTT. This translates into CASSLSRVNTEAFF.

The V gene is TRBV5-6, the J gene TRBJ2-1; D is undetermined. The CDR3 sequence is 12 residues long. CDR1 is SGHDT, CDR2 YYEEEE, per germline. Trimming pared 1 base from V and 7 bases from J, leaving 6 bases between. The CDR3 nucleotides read TGTGCCAGCAGCTTGATGACTAATGAGCAGTTCTTC. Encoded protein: CASSLMTNEQFF.

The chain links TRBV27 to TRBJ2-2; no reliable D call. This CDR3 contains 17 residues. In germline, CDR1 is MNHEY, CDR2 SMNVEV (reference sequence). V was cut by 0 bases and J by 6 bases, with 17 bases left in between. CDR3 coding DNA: TGTGCCAGCAGTTTATCGATAACTGCAGGCTGGTCCGGGGAGCTGTTTTTT. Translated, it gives CASSLSITAGWSGELFF.

The CDR3 reads CASSEVGGSLYNEQFF. CDR3 bases: TGTGCCAGCAGTGAAGTAGGAGGGAGCCTCTACAATGAGCAGTTCTTC. The rearrangement links TRBV6-4 to TRBJ2-1, with a possible D match to TRBD2 (6 bases). This CDR3 is 16 amino acids long. Between the trimmed V and J ends, which lost 3 bases and 3 bases, there was a span of 15 bases. CDR1 and CDR2 from the germline V gene are MRHNA and SNTAGT.

This CDR3 is CASNRGGNTEAFF. The CDR3 bases are TGTGCCAGCAATCGGGGGGGGAACACTGAAGCTTTCTTT. V is TRBV6-5 and J is TRBJ1-1; D is perhaps TRBD1 (5 bases). The germline V and J ends were trimmed by 7 bases and 1 base, with 10 bases remaining between them. Germline V lookup: CDR1 MNHEY, CDR2 SVGAGI. The CDR3 has 13 amino acids.

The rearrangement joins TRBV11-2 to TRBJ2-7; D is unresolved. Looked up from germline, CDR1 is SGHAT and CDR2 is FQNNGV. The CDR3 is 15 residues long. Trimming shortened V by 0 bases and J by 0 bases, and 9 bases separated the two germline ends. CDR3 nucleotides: TGTGCCAGCAGCTTAGAGTCTCCCAGCTCCTACGAGCAGTACTTC. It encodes CASSLESPSSYEQYF.

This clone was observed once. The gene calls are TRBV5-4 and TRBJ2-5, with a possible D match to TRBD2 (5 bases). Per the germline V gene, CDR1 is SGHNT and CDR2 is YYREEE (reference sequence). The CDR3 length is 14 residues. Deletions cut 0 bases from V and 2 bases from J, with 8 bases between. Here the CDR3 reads CASSLVGLQETQYF. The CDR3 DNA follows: TGTGCCAGCAGCTTGGTAGGACTTCAAGAGACCCAGTACTTC.

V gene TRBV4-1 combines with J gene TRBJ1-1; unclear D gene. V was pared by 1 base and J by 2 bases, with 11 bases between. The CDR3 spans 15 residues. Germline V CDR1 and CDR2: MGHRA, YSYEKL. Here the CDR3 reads CASSQVPLINTEAFF. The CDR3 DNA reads TGCGCCAGCAGCCAAGTACCCCTAATTAACACTGAAGCTTTCTTT.

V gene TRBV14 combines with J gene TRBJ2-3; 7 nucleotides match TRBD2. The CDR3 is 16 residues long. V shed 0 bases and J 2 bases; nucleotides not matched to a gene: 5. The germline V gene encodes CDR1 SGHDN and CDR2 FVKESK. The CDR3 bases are TGTGCCAGCAGCCAAGATCGGCTAGCGGTCACAGATACGCAGTATTTT. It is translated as CASSQDRLAVTDTQYF. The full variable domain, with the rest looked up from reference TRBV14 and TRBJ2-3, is EAGVTQFPSHSVIEKGQTVTLRCDPISGHDNLYWYRRVMGKEIKFLLHFVKESKQDESGMPNNRFLAERTGGTYSTLKVQPAELEDSGVYFCASSQDRLAVTDTQYFGPGTRLTVL.

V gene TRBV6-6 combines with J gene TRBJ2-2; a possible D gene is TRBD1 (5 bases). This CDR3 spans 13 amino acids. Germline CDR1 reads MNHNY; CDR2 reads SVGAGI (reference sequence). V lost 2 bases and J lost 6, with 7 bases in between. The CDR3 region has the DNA TGTGCCAGCAGTTACGCCAGGGCCGGGGAGCTGTTTTTT. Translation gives CASSYARAGELFF.

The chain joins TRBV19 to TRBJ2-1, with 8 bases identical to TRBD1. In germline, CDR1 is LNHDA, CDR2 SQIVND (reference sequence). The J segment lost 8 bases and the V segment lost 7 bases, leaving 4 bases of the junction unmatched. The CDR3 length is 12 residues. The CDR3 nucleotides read TGTGCCAGTAATCAGGGGGCCTATGAGCAGTTCTTC. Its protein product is CASNQGAYEQFF.

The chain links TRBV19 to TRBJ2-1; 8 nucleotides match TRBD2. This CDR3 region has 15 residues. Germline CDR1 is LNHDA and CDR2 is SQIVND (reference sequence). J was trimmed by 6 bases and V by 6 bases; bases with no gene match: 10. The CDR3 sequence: CASSITSGRVNEQFF. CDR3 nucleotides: TGTGCCAGTAGCATCACTAGCGGCCGGGTCAATGAGCAGTTCTTC.

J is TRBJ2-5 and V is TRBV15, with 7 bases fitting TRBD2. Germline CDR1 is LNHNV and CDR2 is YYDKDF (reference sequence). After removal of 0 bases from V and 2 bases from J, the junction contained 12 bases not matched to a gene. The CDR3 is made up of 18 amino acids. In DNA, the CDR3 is TGTGCCACCAGCAGAGATAAAAGTTTTGGGAGGGTTCAAGAGACCCAGTACTTC. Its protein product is CATSRDKSFGRVQETQYF.

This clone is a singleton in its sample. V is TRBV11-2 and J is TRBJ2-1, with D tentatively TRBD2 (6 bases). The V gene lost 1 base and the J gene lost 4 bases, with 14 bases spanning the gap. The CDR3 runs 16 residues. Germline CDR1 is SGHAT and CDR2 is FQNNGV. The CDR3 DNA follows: TGTGCCAGCAGCTTAGGACTAGAGGGGATTTACAATGAGCAGTTCTTC. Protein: CASSLGLEGIYNEQFF.

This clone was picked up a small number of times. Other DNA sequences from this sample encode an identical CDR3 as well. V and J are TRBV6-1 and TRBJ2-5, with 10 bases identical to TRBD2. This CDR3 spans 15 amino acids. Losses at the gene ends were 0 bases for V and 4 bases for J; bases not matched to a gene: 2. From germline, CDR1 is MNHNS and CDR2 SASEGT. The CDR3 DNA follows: TGTGCCAGCAGTGAAGCAGCGGGAGGGCCAGAGACCCAGTACTTC. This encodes CASSEAAGGPETQYF.